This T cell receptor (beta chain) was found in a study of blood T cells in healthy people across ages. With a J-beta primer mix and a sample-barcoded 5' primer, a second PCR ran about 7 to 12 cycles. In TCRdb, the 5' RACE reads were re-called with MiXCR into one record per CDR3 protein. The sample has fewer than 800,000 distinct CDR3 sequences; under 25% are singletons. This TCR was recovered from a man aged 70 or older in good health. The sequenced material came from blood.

The CDR3 nucleotides read TGCGCCAGCAGCCATCCGAACAGGGGAAGGGGTGAAAAACTGTTTTTT. Translating it yields CASSHPNRGRGEKLFF. The gene calls are TRBV4-1 and TRBJ1-4; the match to TRBD1 covers 7 bases. Germline V gene lookup returns CDR1 MGHRA and CDR2 YSYEKL. V lost 3 bases, J lost 7 bases, and 11 bases stayed unmatched. There are 16 residues in the CDR3.